The sample holds many counts of the clone carrying this T cell receptor (beta chain). Its target is not known. Germline V lookup: CDR1 SQVTM, CDR2 ANQGSEA. Trimming stripped 2 bases from V and 1 base from J, with 11 bases between. This CDR3 has 14 amino acids. The data originate from a study of T cell repertoires in cytomegalovirus infection. Across the study: CMV infection plus the matching HLA type was flagged by public TCR beta signatures.

TCRdb ran MiXCR on the reads and lists one entry per CDR3 protein. The sample holds 100,000 to 150,000 distinct CDR3 sequences, roughly 9% seen once. Study results and limitations: Individuals carrying CMV plus the relevant HLA were identified by cumulative frequency of public TCR beta families. CMV-specific TCR beta clonotypes restricted by HLA-C were the ones dominating the ex vivo response.

The source is a human donor in good health (CMV status not recorded). Some clones in this sample may be carry-over from other donors' samples. The V and J genes are TRBV29-1 and TRBJ1-1, with no clear D. Sequencing input: PBMCs. CDR3 residues: CSVEREGRNTEAFF. For the CDR3, the DNA is TGCAGCGTTGAAAGGGAGGGCAGGAACACTGAAGCTTTCTTT.